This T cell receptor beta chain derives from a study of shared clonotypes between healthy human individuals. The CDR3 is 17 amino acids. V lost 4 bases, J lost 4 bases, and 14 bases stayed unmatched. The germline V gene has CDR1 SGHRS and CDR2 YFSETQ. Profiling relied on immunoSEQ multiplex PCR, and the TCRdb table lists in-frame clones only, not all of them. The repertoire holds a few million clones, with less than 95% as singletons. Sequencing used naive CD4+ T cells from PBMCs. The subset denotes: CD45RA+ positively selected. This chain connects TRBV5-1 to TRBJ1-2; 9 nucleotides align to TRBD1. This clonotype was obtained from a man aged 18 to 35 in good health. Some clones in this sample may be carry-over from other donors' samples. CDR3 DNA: TGCGCCAGCAGCGGCGTAGGGAGGACAGGGGACCTCTATGGCTACACCTTC. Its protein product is CASSGVGRTGDLYGYTF. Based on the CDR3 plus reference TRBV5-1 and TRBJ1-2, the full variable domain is KAGVTQTPRYLIKTRGQQVTLSCSPISGHRSVSWYQQTPGQGLQFLFEYFSETQRNKGNFPGRFSGRQFSNSRSEMNVSTLELGDSALYLCASSGVGRTGDLYGYTFGSGTRLTVV.